This record concerns one T cell receptor beta chain sequence. The data are from a study of blood T cell repertoires in COVID-19. Study summary: COVID-19 samples, acute and convalescent, were from the United States, Italy and Spain. From T cells, B-cell-depleted T cells, or PBMCs came the material, which was cDNA or gDNA.

Source study methods: Researchers report that nucleated cell counts were estimated from reference gene primer amplification. Method: immunoSEQ multiplex PCR; TCRdb's copy keeps in-frame clones and lacks some. The DNA was the basis for D and trimming; V, J and clone size are from that table. The table shows 300,000 to 400,000 clones, with approximately 90% occurring only once. The CDR3 consists of 19 residues. The germline CDR1 and CDR2 sequences are LGHNA and YSLEER. V was clipped by 0 bases and J by 9 bases; unmatched bases: 19. The chain employs TRBV4-3 and TRBJ2-2; TRBD2 agrees at 7 bases. The TCR sequence derives from a woman aged 18-29 years who had recovered from COVID-19. The specimen sequenced was peripheral blood. The CDR3 DNA reads as TGCGCCAGCAGCCAAGATTGGGTGGCTAGCGGAGTCGAACATCGGGAGCTGTTTTTT. Its translation: CASSQDWVASGVEHRELFF.